This T cell receptor (beta chain) came from a study of PD-1 blockade in mismatch repair-deficient tumors. Overall study context: All were previously treated, progressing patients with around 12 mismatch repair-deficient cancer types.

Germline lookup yields CDR1 SGHRS and CDR2 YFSETQ. The CDR3 consists of 13 residues. V was cut by 2 bases and J by 7 bases, with 10 bases left in between. Every patient had mismatch repair deficiency by PCR or immunohistochemistry. TCRdb's table, derived via immunoSEQ multiplex PCR, lists solely in-frame clones and lacks some. The sample shows around 18,000 clones, nearly 85% of them seen only once. The chain recombines TRBV5-1 with TRBJ2-1, with a weak D call TRBD1 (6 bases). Sequencing was performed on PBMCs, taken approximately 22 weeks after starting pembrolizumab. The sequence was obtained from an adult with mismatch repair-deficient cancer. CDR3 amino acids: CASSFTGWNEQFF. DNA of the CDR3: TGCGCCAGCAGCTTTACAGGGTGGAATGAGCAGTTCTTC.